These 4 T cell receptor beta chains were all obtained from the same sample, sequenced in a study of shared T cell receptors in the human thymus. The protocol was immunoSEQ multiplex PCR, while the TCRdb copy is restricted to in-frame clones and leaves out a portion. The sample includes 500,000 to 850,000 clones, approximately 89% seen only once; the top ten take roughly 0.0086%. The data also belong to a second study, concerning human thymus T cells.

The sequenced material came from thymocytes. The receptors derive from a boy under two years old with a congenital heart defect.

The chain employs TRBV6-5 and TRBJ2-3; 8 nucleotides line up with TRBD2. Germline CDR1 reads MNHEY; CDR2 reads SVGAGI. The CDR3 sequence is 16 residues long. Losses at the gene ends were 2 bases for V and 0 bases for J; bases not matched to a gene: 4. The CDR3 nucleotides are TGTGCCAGCAGTTACCGAGCGGGGGCTAGCACAGATACGCAGTATTTT. Its protein is CASSYRAGASTDTQYF.

J is TRBJ1-1 and V is TRBV18, with D perhaps matching TRBD1 (5 bases). V gave up 3 bases and J gave up 0 bases, with 14 bases separating them. This CDR3 region has 16 residues. Per the germline V gene, CDR1 is KGHSH and CDR2 is LQKENI. The CDR3 coding sequence is TGTGCCAGCTCACCCACAGACAGAGATATGAACACTGAAGCTTTCTTT. The encoded protein is CASSPTDRDMNTEAFF.

The chain combines TRBV14 with TRBJ2-1, with 11 bases matching TRBD2. Germline-derived CDR1 and CDR2 are SGHDN and FVKESK. V gave up 2 bases and J gave up 10 bases; unmatched junction bases: 10. This CDR3 comprises 16 residues. In DNA form, the CDR3 reads TGTGCCAGCAGCCAACCAGGGACTAGCGGAGGCAGGGAGCAGTTCTTC. Residues: CASSQPGTSGGREQFF. The full variable domain, with the rest looked up from reference TRBV14 and TRBJ2-1, is EAGVTQFPSHSVIEKGQTVTLRCDPISGHDNLYWYRRVMGKEIKFLLHFVKESKQDESGMPNNRFLAERTGGTYSTLKVQPAELEDSGVYFCASSQPGTSGGREQFFGPGTRLTVL.

The genes are TRBV4-2 and TRBJ2-7; D might be TRBD1 (5 bases). The germline V and J ends were trimmed by 0 bases and 5 bases, with 11 bases remaining between them. Germline V gene lookup returns CDR1 LGHNA and CDR2 YNFKEQ. The length of the CDR3 is 14 residues. In DNA form, the CDR3 reads TGTGCCAGCAGCCAAGACAGGGTGAAGGACGAGCAGTACTTC. This sequence encodes CASSQDRVKDEQYF.